This TCR beta chain was captured in a study of CD8+ T cells in alopecia areata. Study details: For 6 to 18 months, tofacitinib was taken, and 6 months off drug followed.

TCR sequencing used cDNA made by reverse transcription of extracted RNA. The data were produced by immunoSEQ multiplex PCR, yet TCRdb's version contains in-frame clones alone and is incomplete. This sample has about 130,000 clones, with roughly 58% found just once. Looked up from germline, CDR1 is LNHDA and CDR2 is SQIVND (reference sequence). This CDR3 region has 14 residues. V was clipped by 2 bases and J by 5 bases, with 12 bases between them. Alopecia areata patients provided lesional scalp punch biopsies and peripheral blood. The sequence derives from a human donor with alopecia areata. The chain joins TRBV19 to TRBJ2-5; D is perhaps TRBD1 (5 bases). Material: CD4+ T cells sorted from blood, obtained at week 0. This chain's CDR3 is CASSILDTEETQYF. The DNA for the CDR3 is TGTGCCAGTAGTATATTGGACACCGAGGAGACCCAGTACTTC.